These 23 T cell receptor beta chains were all obtained from the same sample, sequenced in a study of T-cell reconstitution after alpha-beta-depleted transplantation in children (dated by TCRdb to 2016 to 2017). Libraries came from PCR. TCRdb records Illumina HiSeq 2500 as the sequencer. TCR library preparation used molecular barcoding, with unique molecular identifiers applied to normalize quantification of the TCRbeta repertoire. Starting from the raw public reads, TCRdb applied fastp trimming at Q25, assembled clones with MiXCR and retained in-frame beta chains. Rows merge per CDR3 protein into single entries with the most common DNA and genes. The sample table shows roughly 400,000 distinct CDR3 sequences, and 43% are seen once. The top ten constitute 27% of the sample. The label giving this sample's treatment or condition can be read as: allogeneic hematopoietic cell transplantation with graft depleted of TCRalphabeta T cells and CD19 B cells.

The material was PBMCs, obtained before TCRalphabeta/CD19-depleted stem cell transplant. The origin of the receptors is a girl aged 2-10 years with aplastic anemia, due to receive a stem cell transplant.

This clonotype was counted many times. CDR3 protein: CASSFDSLAVGELFF. In DNA, the CDR3 is TGTGCCAGCTCATTCGACAGCCTTGCCGTGGGGGAACTGTTTTTT. The chain links TRBV18 to TRBJ1-4; TRBD1 might be the D (5 bases). V was trimmed by 5 bases and J by 12 bases, leaving 22 bases between them. The CDR3 is 15 residues long. Looked up from germline, CDR1 is KGHSH and CDR2 is LQKENI.

This clonotype has ten or more counts. This chain's CDR3 is CASSSYSGRAGWETQYF. CDR3 sequence (DNA): TGTGCCAGCAGCTCCTACAGCGGGAGGGCCGGTTGGGAGACCCAGTACTTC. The chain is built from TRBV7-9 and TRBJ2-5; 10 bases agree with TRBD2. V shed 4 bases, J shed 5 bases, and the junction held 13 bases outside the gene matches. This CDR3 is built from 17 residues. Germline assignment: CDR1 SEHNR and CDR2 FQNEAQ (reference sequence).

This chain connects TRBV6-1 to TRBJ2-5; TRBD2 matches at 14 bases. Looked up from germline, CDR1 is MNHNS and CDR2 is SASEGT. The CDR3 is 16 residues long. V was clipped by 6 bases and J by 1 base; unmatched bases: 4. This CDR3 reads CASSLTSGGAQETQYF. The DNA of the CDR3 is TGTGCCAGCAGCCTGACTAGCGGGGGGGCCCAAGAGACCCAGTACTTC.

The chain recombines TRBV7-9 with TRBJ2-3; 10 bases align to TRBD2. This CDR3 comprises 15 residues. The V and J ends lost 5 bases and 4 bases, in that order; junction bases with no gene match: 6. Per the germline V gene, CDR1 is SEHNR and CDR2 is FQNEAQ (reference sequence). The DNA for the CDR3 is TGTGCCAGCAGCGTAACTAGCGGGGTGGCAGATACGCAGTATTTT. The encoded protein is CASSVTSGVADTQYF.

The CDR3 DNA reads as TGCAGCGTTTGGGGGGCGACAGGGGAGACCCAGTACTTC. It yields the protein CSVWGATGETQYF. V usage is TRBV29-1 and J usage is TRBJ2-5; the D gene is possibly TRBD1 (7 bases). V shed 5 bases and J shed 5 bases, with 15 bases lying between them. The germline gives CDR1 SQVTM, CDR2 ANQGSEA. This CDR3 has 13 residues. Together with reference TRBV29-1 and TRBJ2-5, the CDR3 gives the full variable domain: SAVISQKPSRDICQRGTSLTIQCQVDSQVTMMFWYRQQPGQSLTLIATANQGSEATYESGFVIDKFPISRPNLTFSTLTVSNMSPEDSSIYLCSVWGATGETQYFGPGTRLLVL.

This clonotype came up many times. The CDR3 DNA sequence: TGTGCCAGCGGACGCCAAGCGGTACGATCCTACGAGCAGTACTTC. It is translated as CASGRQAVRSYEQYF. This chain uses TRBV7-9 with TRBJ2-7; tentative D call: TRBD2 (5 bases). This CDR3 contains 15 residues. V lost 8 bases and J lost 1, with 18 bases in between. Germline V gives CDR1 SEHNR, CDR2 FQNEAQ (reference sequence).

The rearrangement links TRBV20-1 to TRBJ2-1; 14 nucleotides line up with TRBD2. The V segment lost 5 bases and the J segment 1 base; nucleotides outside the gene matches: 7. Germline CDR1 DFQATT, CDR2 SNEGSKA (reference sequence). CDR3 length equals 17 residues. The CDR3 bases are TGCAGTGCTGCTACCTGGACTAGCGGGGGGTCCTACAATGAGCAGTTCTTC. Its translation: CSAATWTSGGSYNEQFF.

This sequence joins TRBV20-1 and TRBJ1-2; 8 bases are a match to TRBD1. The CDR3 has 14 amino acids. The germline gives CDR1 DFQATT, CDR2 SNEGSKA (reference sequence). V lost 0 bases and J lost 6; bases outside the gene matches: 6. The CDR3 nucleotides are TGCAGTGCTAGAGATTTCCCAGGGGGCGATGGCTACACCTTC. It encodes CSARDFPGGDGYTF.

This chain connects TRBV20-1 to TRBJ2-7, with 14 bases identical to TRBD2. This CDR3 is 16 amino acids long. Losses at the gene ends were 4 bases for V and 4 bases for J; bases not matched to a gene: 9. The germline gives CDR1 DFQATT, CDR2 SNEGSKA (reference sequence). This chain's CDR3 is CSANGLAGGLGYEQYF. Here the CDR3 DNA reads TGCAGTGCTAACGGACTAGCGGGAGGCCTGGGATACGAGCAGTACTTC.

The chain recombines TRBV15 with TRBJ2-1, with TRBD2 matching 12 bases. Per the germline V gene, CDR1 is LNHNV and CDR2 is YYDKDF (reference sequence). The CDR3 spans 17 residues. Trimming at V came to 6 bases and at J to 4 bases, leaving 10 bases not matched to a gene. The CDR3 DNA reads TGTGCCACCAGTGACTCGACTAGCGGGAGCTCTTACAATGAGCAGTTCTTC. This translates into CATSDSTSGSSYNEQFF.

For this clonotype: The junction departs from the called germline gene at one end, perhaps through a read error. The chain is built from TRBV7-8 and TRBJ2-1; a possible D gene is TRBD1 (5 bases). The V gene's germline CDR1 is SGHVS and CDR2 FQNEAQ. This CDR3 spans 18 amino acids. Written as DNA, the CDR3 is TGTTCCAGCAGCTTAGTCGGAACACGGACACTCTCCTACAATGAGCAGTTCTTC. It codes for CSSSLVGTRTLSYNEQFF.

The chain is built from TRBV5-6 and TRBJ2-1, with a tentative D call TRBD1 (6 bases). The CDR3 contains 14 residues. The ends were cut back, 4 bases at V and 6 bases at J, with 14 bases in the middle. In germline, CDR1 is SGHDT, CDR2 YYEEEE. The CDR3, as DNA: TGTGCCAGCAGCCGGACAGATACCCCCAATGAGCAGTTCTTC. Protein: CASSRTDTPNEQFF.

The rearrangement joins TRBV28 to TRBJ2-7; 8 nucleotides line up with TRBD1. CDR1 and CDR2 (germline): MDHEN, SYDVKM. CDR3 length: 15 residues. Trimming removed 5 bases from V and 8 bases from J; junction bases left unmatched: 14. The CDR3 sequence is CASSTLPGQATKQYF. The CDR3 DNA reads TGTGCCAGCAGTACCTTACCGGGACAGGCTACGAAGCAGTACTTC.

This chain links TRBV20-1 with TRBJ2-3; the match to TRBD2 covers 7 bases. The CDR3 covers 14 residues. Germline CDR1 and CDR2: DFQATT and SNEGSKA (reference sequence). This CDR3 reads CIWGGGLFTDTQYF. In DNA, the CDR3 is TGCATCTGGGGGGGGGGGTTGTTCACAGATACGCAGTATTTT.

This clonotype appeared many times. CDR3: CASSLLRGWDEQYF. The CDR3, as DNA: TGTGCCAGCAGTTTATTGCGGGGGTGGGACGAGCAGTACTTC. This chain uses TRBV28 with TRBJ2-7; 7 bases align to TRBD2. V gave up 1 base and J gave up 5 bases; unmatched junction bases: 5. The CDR3 consists of 14 residues. Germline loops: CDR1 MDHEN, CDR2 SYDVKM.

V and J are TRBV12-3 or TRBV12-4 and TRBJ2-3; 10 bases map to TRBD2. V lost 0 bases to trimming and J lost 0 bases; unmatched junction nucleotides: 12. The CDR3 runs to 20 residues. The CDR3 loop reads CASSLAPPETSGTSTDTQYF. The CDR3 DNA reads TGTGCCAGCAGTTTAGCCCCCCCAGAAACTAGCGGGACTAGCACAGATACGCAGTATTTT.

The V and J genes are TRBV5-1 and TRBJ2-3; 7 bases are shared with TRBD1. CDR3 length equals 15 residues. Per the germline V gene, CDR1 is SGHRS and CDR2 is YFSETQ. V gave up 4 bases and J gave up 4 bases; unmatched junction bases: 9. CDR3 in amino acids: CASSVRNQGADTQYF. CDR3 bases: TGCGCCAGCAGCGTGAGAAACCAGGGGGCAGATACGCAGTATTTT.

The gene calls are TRBV20-1 and TRBJ2-1; TRBD2 matches at 7 bases. CDR3 length equals 13 residues. Germline CDR1 DFQATT, CDR2 SNEGSKA (reference sequence). J was trimmed by 8 bases and V by 7 bases; bases with no gene match: 11. The CDR3 here is CSEGRAGRDEQFF. The DNA of the CDR3 is TGCAGTGAGGGCAGGGCGGGGAGGGATGAGCAGTTCTTC.

This clonotype has just a few counts. The J gene is TRBJ2-7, the V gene TRBV10-1; TRBD1 agrees at 10 bases. The V segment lost 0 bases and the J segment 0 bases; nucleotides outside the gene matches: 8. Germline V gene data show CDR1 as WNHNN and CDR2 as SYGVQD (reference sequence). CDR3 size: 18 residues. CDR3 sequence reads: CASSESTPGTGVSYEQYF. CDR3 in DNA: TGCGCCAGCAGTGAGTCGACTCCCGGGACAGGGGTCTCCTACGAGCAGTACTTC.

This clonotype was recorded at least ten times. The rearrangement joins TRBV28 to TRBJ2-7; no firm D call. Trimming cost V 6 bases and J 2 bases, with 14 bases left between them. Germline CDR1 is MDHEN and CDR2 is SYDVKM. This CDR3 spans 14 amino acids. The CDR3 protein is CASRYLDGAYEQYF. The CDR3 DNA reads as TGTGCCAGCAGATACCTGGACGGAGCCTACGAGCAGTACTTC.

This rearrangement joins TRBV20-1 to TRBJ2-7, with a weak D call TRBD2 (6 bases). This CDR3 has 16 residues. The V end lost 0 bases, the J end lost 0 bases, and 15 bases lay between the germline ends. In germline, CDR1 is DFQATT, CDR2 SNEGSKA (reference sequence). CDR3: CSARDTYAGSSYEQYF. CDR3 bases: TGCAGTGCTAGAGATACTTACGCGGGGAGCTCCTACGAGCAGTACTTC.

The J gene is TRBJ2-1, the V gene TRBV28; possibly TRBD1 for D (5 bases). This CDR3 is 12 amino acids long. Germline CDR1 is MDHEN and CDR2 is SYDVKM. V lost 5 bases, J lost 10 bases, and 12 bases lay in between. The CDR3, as DNA: TGTGCCAGCAGTGATATAAGGGGCGAGCAGTTCTTC. Translating it yields CASSDIRGEQFF. Together with reference TRBV28 and TRBJ2-1, the CDR3 gives the full variable domain: DVKVTQSSRYLVKRTGEKVFLECVQDMDHENMFWYRQDPGLGLRLIYFSYDVKMKEKGDIPEGYSVSREKKERFSLILESASTNQTSMYLCASSDIRGEQFFGPGTRLTVL.

The chain combines TRBV6-1 with TRBJ1-5, with D possibly being TRBD1 (5 bases). Trimming left V 0 bases short and J 4 bases short, with 10 bases between. The CDR3 has 15 residues. Germline V gene sequence: CDR1 MNHNS, CDR2 SASEGT. CDR3: CASSEAGGINQPQHF. The DNA of the CDR3 is TGTGCCAGCAGTGAAGCTGGGGGGATTAATCAGCCCCAGCATTTT.